Sequencing of this T cell receptor (beta chain) was carried out in a study of shared clonotypes between healthy human individuals. This clone was recorded once. Repertoires were generated with immunoSEQ multiplex PCR, while TCRdb's copy carries only in-frame clones and drops some. The sample carries over a million clones, 98% recorded once. The V segment lost 4 bases and the J segment 8 bases; nucleotides outside the gene matches: 7. The length of the CDR3 is 14 residues. Germline V gives CDR1 KGHSH, CDR2 LQKENI. This clonotype was obtained from a man aged 25-45 years in good health. This rearrangement joins TRBV18 to TRBJ1-2, with TRBD1 matching 10 bases. Sequencing was performed on naive CD4+ T cells sorted from blood. Documented subset: CD45RA+ positively selected. In DNA form, the CDR3 reads TGTGCCAGCTCACGACCGACAGGGGGCGCGGGCTACACCTTC. This sequence encodes CASSRPTGGAGYTF.